Listed here are 15 T cell receptor beta chains from one sample, sequenced in a study of regulatory T cells in long-lasting Graves disease. Building the TCR beta libraries relied on iRepertoire HTBI primers, and CDR3 regions underwent Arm-PCR. TCRdb reprocessed the multiplex PCR reads via MiXCR and lists one record per CDR3 protein. The sample consists of some 600,000 distinct CDR3 sequences, roughly 15% of them appearing once. Time point: newly diagnosed GD, antithyroid drugs for less than 3 months. From PBMCs, RNA was extracted and then used to make the TCR library. The data also belong to a second study, concerning T cells in Graves' hyperthyroidism and ophthalmopathy.

The source was peripheral blood mononuclear cells (PBMCs), collected at new diagnosis, from a patient treated with antithyroid drugs. Source of these receptors: a man between 18 and 29 years old with Graves disease.

This clonotype was seen a handful of times. J is TRBJ2-5 and V is TRBV4-1; 8 bases agree with TRBD1. CDR3 length: 14 amino acids. The V gene end was trimmed by 5 bases and the J gene end by 4 bases; junction bases not matched to a gene: 6. CDR1 and CDR2 from the germline V gene are MGHRA and YSYEKL. CDR3 bases: TGCGCCAGCAGCACCCGGGACAGGTTAGAGACCCAGTACTTC. Amino acids: CASSTRDRLETQYF.

This clonotype was found a few times. J is TRBJ1-1 and V is TRBV3-1; TRBD1 matches at 7 bases. This CDR3 is 14 amino acids long. The V gene end was trimmed by 2 bases and the J gene end by 1 base; junction bases not matched to a gene: 1. The germline gives CDR1 LGHDT, CDR2 YNNKEL (reference sequence). This chain's CDR3 is CASSQHRGNTEAFF. The CDR3 DNA reads TGTGCCAGCAGCCAACACAGGGGGAACACTGAAGCTTTCTTT.

This clonotype was seen more than once but under ten times. The junction departs from germline at one end; a sequencing error may be responsible. The V and J genes are TRBV30 and TRBJ2-7, with a tentative D call TRBD2 (5 bases). CDR3 length: 11 amino acids. CDR1 is GTSNPN and CDR2 is SVGIG in the germline V gene (reference sequence). CDR3 in amino acids: CAWKRDYGQYF. The CDR3 bases are TGTGCCTGGAAACGGGATTACGGGCAGTACTTC. The entire variable domain, with the rest obtained from reference TRBV30 and TRBJ2-7, is as follows: SQTIHQWPATLVQPVGSPLSLECTVEGTSNPNLYWYRQAAGRGLQLLFYSVGIGQISSEVPQNLSASRPQDRQFILSSKKLLLSDSGFYLCAWKRDYGQYFGPGTRLTVT.

This clonotype was detected once. The V and J genes are TRBV12-3 or TRBV12-4 and TRBJ2-1; 11 bases fit TRBD2. V dropped 6 bases and J dropped 6; count of bases not matched to a gene: 4. This CDR3 contains 14 residues. CDR3 bases: TGTGCCAGCAGCCAGACTAGCGGGGTCAATGAGCAGTTCTTC. Residues: CASSQTSGVNEQFF.

The chain couples TRBV7-3 to TRBJ1-3; D is ambiguous. The CDR3 is 14 amino acids. CDR1 is SGHTA and CDR2 is FQGTGA in the germline V gene. V gave up 5 bases and J gave up 1 base, with 9 bases separating them. The CDR3 DNA is TGTGCCAGCAGCGATCCCGATTCTGGAAACACCATATATTTT. It translates to CASSDPDSGNTIYF. The variable domain in full, completed from reference TRBV7-3 and TRBJ1-3, reads GAGVSQTPSNKVTEKGKYVELRCDPISGHTALYWYRQSLGQGPEFLIYFQGTGAADDSGLPNDRFFAVRPEGSVSTLKIQRTERGDSAVYLCASSDPDSGNTIYFGEGSWLTVV.

This clonotype occurred a few times. This sequence joins TRBV9 and TRBJ2-1, with a possible D match to TRBD1 (5 bases). The CDR3 runs to 15 residues. The germline V gene has CDR1 SGDLS and CDR2 YYNGEE. Trimming pared 1 base from V and 2 bases from J, leaving 10 bases between. For the CDR3, the DNA is TGTGCCAGCAGCGTATCAGGGTTTGCCTACAATGAGCAGTTCTTC. It translates to CASSVSGFAYNEQFF.

As concerns this clonotype: Sequence at one end of the junction differs from germline and may be a read error. This rearrangement joins TRBV29-1 to TRBJ2-1; 10 positions agree with TRBD2. The CDR3 loop spans 12 amino acids. The germline CDR1 and CDR2 sequences are SQVTM and ANQGSEA. CDR3 loop: CSVDTVGLASGF. For the CDR3, the DNA is TGCAGCGTTGATACGGTGGGACTAGCGTCGGGGTTC.

This clonotype was picked up many times. The chain is built from TRBV28 and TRBJ2-5, with 8 bases aligning to TRBD2. V shed 6 bases, J shed 5 bases, and the junction held 11 bases outside the gene matches. This CDR3 spans 15 amino acids. Germline values: CDR1 MDHEN, CDR2 SYDVKM. The CDR3 coding sequence is TGTGCCAGCAGCCCTGGCGGGGGGTTTGTGGAGACCCAGTACTTC. Residues: CASSPGGGFVETQYF.

This clonotype was counted many times. This sequence joins TRBV10-3 and TRBJ2-7; 8 bases match TRBD1. The V and J ends lost 4 bases and 2 bases, in that order; junction bases with no gene match: 7. CDR1 and CDR2 from the germline V gene are ENHRY and SYGVKD. CDR3 length equals 15 residues. This chain's CDR3 is CAISVGQGATYEQYF. The CDR3 DNA follows: TGTGCCATCAGTGTAGGCCAGGGGGCTACCTACGAGCAGTACTTC.

The chain has TRBV5-6 and TRBJ1-5; D is uncertain. This CDR3 spans 16 amino acids. V lost 4 bases, J lost 0 bases, and 14 bases lay in between. CDR1 and CDR2 (germline): SGHDT, YYEEEE. The CDR3 DNA follows: TGTGCCAGCAGCACGAAGGGAATGGCTAGCAATCAGCCCCAGCATTTT. Its protein product is CASSTKGMASNQPQHF. Full variable domain (remainder filled in from reference TRBV5-6 and TRBJ1-5): DAGVTQSPTHLIKTRGQQVTLRCSPKSGHDTVSWYQQALGQGPQFIFQYYEEEERQRGNFPDRFSGHQFPNYSSELNVNALLLGDSALYLCASSTKGMASNQPQHFGDGTRLSIL.

There are many counts of this clonotype. The junction departs from the called germline gene at one end, perhaps through a read error. The rearrangement links TRBV11-2 to TRBJ2-1, with TRBD1 identical over 10 bases. CDR3 length: 15 amino acids. CDR1 is SGHAT, CDR2 FQNNGV, per germline. CDR3 sequence (DNA): TGTGCCAGCACCTTAGGGACAGGGGTTCGGGGTGAGCAGTTCTTC. It codes for CASTLGTGVRGEQFF.

The sample holds a few counts of this clonotype. This chain connects TRBV20-1 to TRBJ2-1; no reliable D call. This CDR3 has 12 amino acids. V lost 6 bases and J 4 bases, leaving 10 bases between the germline ends. Per germline, CDR1 DFQATT and CDR2 SNEGSKA (reference sequence). CDR3 residues: CSAKPPYNEQFF. The DNA for the CDR3 is TGCAGTGCCAAGCCCCCGTACAATGAGCAGTTCTTC.

The V gene is TRBV4-1, the J gene TRBJ2-7, with D tentatively TRBD2 (6 bases). This CDR3 has 15 residues. CDR1 is MGHRA, CDR2 YSYEKL, per germline. The V end lost 0 bases, the J end lost 3 bases, and 12 bases lay between the germline ends. CDR3 region: CASSQEHAGFYEQYF. In DNA, the CDR3 is TGCGCCAGCAGCCAAGAGCACGCGGGATTCTACGAGCAGTACTTC.

This clonotype was recorded a few times. The chain has TRBV30 and TRBJ2-3, with D unresolved. Germline-derived CDR1 and CDR2 are GTSNPN and SVGIG (reference sequence). V was clipped by 4 bases and J by 2 bases, with 7 bases between them. The CDR3 length is 12 residues. CDR3 sequence: CAWTNNTDTQYF. CDR3 DNA sequence: TGTGCCTGGACCAACAACACAGATACGCAGTATTTT.

The chain uses TRBV19 and TRBJ2-2; D might be TRBD2 (6 bases). CDR3 length equals 17 residues. Between the trimmed V and J ends, which lost 3 bases and 0 bases, there was a span of 14 bases. CDR1 and CDR2 from the germline V gene are LNHDA and SQIVND (reference sequence). In nucleotides, the CDR3 is TGTGCCAGTAGTATCGGGACTGGATACGCGAACACCGGGGAGCTGTTTTTT. It codes for CASSIGTGYANTGELFF.